This is a list of T cell receptor beta chains from one sample in a study of cytomegalovirus exposure and HLA in healthy donors. Clones were read by immunoSEQ multiplex PCR, and TCRdb kept only the in-frame ones, dropping some. The table lists 150,000 or so clones, 76% of them singletons. Sequencing was done on a sample of PBMCs. These receptors all come from a female donor in good health and CMV-seronegative. Both conserved end residues are part of each CDR3. Fields, in order: J gene, V gene, D gene, clone size, CDR3 DNA, CDR3 protein. A D gene is named only where the DNA matches it firmly. Part of the rows lack a size; the others show once, few, many or a class for expanded clones.

j_call: TRBJ1-2; v_call: TRBV27; d_call: TRBD1; clone_size: -; cdr3_nt: TGTGCCAGCAACTCCATGACAGGGCCTAACTATGGCTACACCTTC; cdr3_aa: CASNSMTGPNYGYTF
j_call: TRBJ2-7; v_call: TRBV7-2; d_call: -; clone_size: -; cdr3_nt: TGTGCCAGCAGCTTAGGTTGGGCCTCCTACGAGCAGTACTTC; cdr3_aa: CASSLGWASYEQYF
j_call: TRBJ2-3; v_call: TRBV9; d_call: -; clone_size: -; cdr3_nt: TGTGCCAGCAGCGTAGGGACAGCCAGCACAGATACGCAGTATTTT; cdr3_aa: CASSVGTASTDTQYF
j_call: TRBJ2-5; v_call: TRBV10-3; d_call: -; clone_size: once; cdr3_nt: TGTGCCATCAACGGCGTCGGGGTGGGAGAGACCCAGTACTTC; cdr3_aa: CAINGVGVGETQYF
j_call: TRBJ2-7; v_call: TRBV14; d_call: -; clone_size: -; cdr3_nt: TGTGCCAGCAGCCAAGGGGCGGGCTACGAGCAGTACTTC; cdr3_aa: CASSQGAGYEQYF
j_call: TRBJ2-7; v_call: TRBV10-1; d_call: TRBD1; clone_size: -; cdr3_nt: TGCGCCAGCAGAGGAGACAGGGGAAGGGTTTACGAGCAGTACTTC; cdr3_aa: CASRGDRGRVYEQYF
j_call: TRBJ2-1; v_call: TRBV7-3; d_call: -; clone_size: -; cdr3_nt: TGTGCCAGCAGACTACAACCGGGACTGGGCTACAATGAGCAGTTCTTC; cdr3_aa: CASRLQPGLGYNEQFF
j_call: TRBJ2-3; v_call: TRBV10-3; d_call: TRBD1; clone_size: -; cdr3_nt: TGTGCCATCAGTGACCCCCCTGAAGACAGGGATGGGGAGTCAGATACGCAGTATTTT; cdr3_aa: CAISDPPEDRDGESDTQYF
j_call: TRBJ1-2; v_call: TRBV5-1; d_call: -; clone_size: -; cdr3_nt: TGCGCCAGCAGCTTGGCCCAGGGGACTAACTATGGCTACACCTTC; cdr3_aa: CASSLAQGTNYGYTF
j_call: TRBJ1-3; v_call: TRBV2; d_call: -; clone_size: -; cdr3_nt: TGTGCCAGCAAAAGAACGGAGTCATCTGGAAACACCATATATTTT; cdr3_aa: CASKRTESSGNTIYF
j_call: TRBJ1-2; v_call: TRBV4-2; d_call: -; clone_size: once; cdr3_nt: TGTGCCAGCAGCGAAGCCTGGACAGCCAACTATGGCTACACCTTC; cdr3_aa: CASSEAWTANYGYTF
j_call: TRBJ1-1; v_call: TRBV7-9; d_call: TRBD1; clone_size: -; cdr3_nt: TGTGCCAGCAGCTTAGCGCGGCCAGGGGGTGACACTGAAGCTTTCTTT; cdr3_aa: CASSLARPGGDTEAFF
j_call: TRBJ2-7; v_call: TRBV7-2; d_call: TRBD2; clone_size: -; cdr3_nt: TGTGCCAGCAGCTTAGTAGCGGGAGGGCCATTAGAGCAGTACTTC; cdr3_aa: CASSLVAGGPLEQYF
j_call: TRBJ2-7; v_call: TRBV6-5; d_call: -; clone_size: -; cdr3_nt: TGTGCCAGCAGTTACTCTTCGGGATCCTCCTACGAGCAGTACTTC; cdr3_aa: CASSYSSGSSYEQYF
j_call: TRBJ1-1; v_call: TRBV5-4; d_call: TRBD1; clone_size: few; cdr3_nt: TGTGCCAGCAGCTTGGACCAGGGACAGGCCCTAGGAGCTTTCTTT; cdr3_aa: CASSLDQGQALGAFF
j_call: TRBJ2-5; v_call: TRBV5-1; d_call: -; clone_size: -; cdr3_nt: TGCGCCAGCAGCTTTCGGGGGGCCAGGGAAGAGACCCAGTACTTC; cdr3_aa: CASSFRGAREETQYF
j_call: TRBJ2-7; v_call: TRBV14; d_call: TRBD2; clone_size: -; cdr3_nt: TGTGCCAGCAGCCAAGTAGCAGGCGGGGGCTACGAGCAGTACTTC; cdr3_aa: CASSQVAGGGYEQYF
j_call: TRBJ1-3; v_call: TRBV9; d_call: -; clone_size: -; cdr3_nt: TGTGCCAGCAGCGTAGGGGAGTCTGGAAACACCATATATTTT; cdr3_aa: CASSVGESGNTIYF
j_call: TRBJ1-6; v_call: TRBV27; d_call: -; clone_size: -; cdr3_nt: TGTGCCAGCAGTTTACCCACCTATAATTCACCCCTCCACTTT; cdr3_aa: CASSLPTYNSPLHF